This T cell receptor beta chain was recorded in a study of metastatic and nonmetastatic thyroid tumors. This clone was seen ten or more times. Thyroid surgery took place with no prior treatment in any patient. TCRdb re-called clones via MiXCR from the PCR reads. The sample has approximately 38,000 clones; around 17% are singletons. The source of this sequence is a female donor with papillary thyroid cancer or a benign thyroid nodule (not recorded which). Some clones in this sample may be carry-over from other donors' samples. The source material was blood.

This CDR3 is CASSPSWDRGFYGSYEQYF. The CDR3 region has the DNA TGTGCCAGCTCACCTTCTTGGGACAGGGGTTTTTACGGCTCCTACGAGCAGTACTTC. This rearrangement joins TRBV18 to TRBJ2-7, with 10 bases matching TRBD1. Germline V lookup: CDR1 KGHSH, CDR2 LQKENI. The CDR3 is made up of 19 amino acids. V lost 3 bases to trimming and J lost 0 bases; unmatched junction nucleotides: 14.